This TCR beta chain was recovered during a study of cytomegalovirus exposure and HLA in healthy donors. Study-level points and caveats: The records held CMV serostatus as the only immune exposure information.

PCR amplification relied on 60 Vbeta primers (plus 13 Jbeta primers). Produced via immunoSEQ multiplex PCR; TCRdb's table is partial and in-frame only. Of more than 95,000 clones listed, about three quarters are singletons. Notes on this clone: Its antigen remains unknown.

The CDR3 extends over 17 amino acids. V lost 6 bases, J lost 4 bases, and 16 bases stayed unmatched. Germline loops: CDR1 ENHRY, CDR2 SYGVKD. The sequenced sample was PBMCs. J is TRBJ2-5 and V is TRBV10-3; 8 bases are a match to TRBD2. The clonotype was recovered from a woman between 18 and 29 years old in good health and CMV-seropositive. The CDR3 loop is CAISYRGGTPLGETQYF. Written as DNA, the CDR3 is TGTGCCATCAGCTATCGGGGGGGGACCCCCCTTGGAGAGACCCAGTACTTC.